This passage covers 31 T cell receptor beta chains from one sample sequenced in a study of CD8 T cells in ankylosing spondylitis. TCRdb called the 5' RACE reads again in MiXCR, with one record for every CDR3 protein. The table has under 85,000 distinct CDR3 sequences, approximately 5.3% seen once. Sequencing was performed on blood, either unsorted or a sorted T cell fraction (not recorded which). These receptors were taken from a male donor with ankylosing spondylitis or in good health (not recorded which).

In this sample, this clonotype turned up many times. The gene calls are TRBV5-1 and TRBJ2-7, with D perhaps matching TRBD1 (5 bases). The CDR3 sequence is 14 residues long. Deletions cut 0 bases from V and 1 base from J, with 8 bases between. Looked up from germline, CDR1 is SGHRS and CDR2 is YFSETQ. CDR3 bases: TGCGCCAGCAGCTTGGATAACAGGTCCTACGAGCAGTACTTC. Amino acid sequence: CASSLDNRSYEQYF.

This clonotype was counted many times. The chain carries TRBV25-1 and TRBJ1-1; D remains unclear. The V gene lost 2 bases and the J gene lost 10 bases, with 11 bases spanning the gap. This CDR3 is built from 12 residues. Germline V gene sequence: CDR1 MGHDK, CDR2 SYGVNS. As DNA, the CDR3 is TGTGCCAGCAGTGAAGCAGGAGGTCGAGCTTTCTTT. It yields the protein CASSEAGGRAFF.

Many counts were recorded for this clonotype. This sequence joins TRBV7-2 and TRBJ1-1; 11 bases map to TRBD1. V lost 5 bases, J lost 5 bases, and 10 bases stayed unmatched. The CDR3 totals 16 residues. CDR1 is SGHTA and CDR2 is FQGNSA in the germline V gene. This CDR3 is CASSRTGGVKGTEAFF. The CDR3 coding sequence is TGTGCCAGCAGCCGGACAGGGGGCGTTAAAGGTACTGAAGCTTTCTTT.

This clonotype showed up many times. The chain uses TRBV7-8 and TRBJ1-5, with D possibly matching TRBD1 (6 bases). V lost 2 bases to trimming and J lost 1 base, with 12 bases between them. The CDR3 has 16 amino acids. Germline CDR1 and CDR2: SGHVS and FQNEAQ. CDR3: CASSLTRGKSNQPQHF. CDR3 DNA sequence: TGTGCCAGCAGCTTAACAAGGGGGAAGAGCAATCAGCCCCAGCATTTT.

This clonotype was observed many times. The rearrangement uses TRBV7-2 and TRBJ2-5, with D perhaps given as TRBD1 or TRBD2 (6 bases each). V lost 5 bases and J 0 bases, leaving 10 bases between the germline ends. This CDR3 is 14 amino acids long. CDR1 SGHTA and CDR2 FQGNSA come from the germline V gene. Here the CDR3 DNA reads TGTGCCAGCAGCCTAGGGGGGTACCAAGAGACCCAGTACTTC. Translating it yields CASSLGGYQETQYF.

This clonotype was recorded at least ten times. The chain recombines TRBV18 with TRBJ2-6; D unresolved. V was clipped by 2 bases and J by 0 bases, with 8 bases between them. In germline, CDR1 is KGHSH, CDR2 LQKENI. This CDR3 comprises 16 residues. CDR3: CASSPASSSGANVLTF. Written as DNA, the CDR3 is TGTGCCAGCTCACCAGCCTCAAGCTCTGGGGCCAACGTCCTGACTTTC.

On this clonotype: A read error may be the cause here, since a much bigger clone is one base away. Written as DNA, the CDR3 is TGTGCCAGCAGTGAACTCCCAGGGAGGGGGGATCAGCCCCAGCATTTT. It translates to CASSELPGRGDQPQHF. The V and J genes are TRBV6-1 and TRBJ1-5; possible D gene TRBD1, 6 bases. The CDR3 is 16 residues long. The V gene lost 2 bases and the J gene lost 5 bases, with 16 bases spanning the gap. Germline values: CDR1 MNHNS, CDR2 SASEGT.

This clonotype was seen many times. The CDR3 sequence: CASSYGGALTSTDTQYF. The DNA for the CDR3 is TGTGCCAGCAGTTATGGCGGGGCCCTAACCAGCACAGATACGCAGTATTTT. The chain combines TRBV6-5 with TRBJ2-3; D might be TRBD2 (6 bases). The V end was cut by 3 bases, the J end by 0 bases, with 16 bases between. Germline V gives CDR1 MNHEY, CDR2 SVGAGI. The CDR3 has 17 residues.

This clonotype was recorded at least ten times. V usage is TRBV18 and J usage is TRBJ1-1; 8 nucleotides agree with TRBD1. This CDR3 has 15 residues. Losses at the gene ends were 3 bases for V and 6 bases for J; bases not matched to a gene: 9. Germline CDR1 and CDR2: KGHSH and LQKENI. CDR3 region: CASSPRTGPESEAFF. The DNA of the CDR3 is TGTGCCAGCTCACCGCGGACAGGGCCGGAGTCTGAAGCTTTCTTT.

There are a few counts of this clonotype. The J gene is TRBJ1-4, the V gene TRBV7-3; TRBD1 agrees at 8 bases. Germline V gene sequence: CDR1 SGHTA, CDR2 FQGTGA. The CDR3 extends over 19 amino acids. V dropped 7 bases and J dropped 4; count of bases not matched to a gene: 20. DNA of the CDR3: TGTGCCAGCACCGCTGAAACCGGGACAGGACCAAGCCTTAATGAAAAACTGTTTTTT. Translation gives CASTAETGTGPSLNEKLFF.

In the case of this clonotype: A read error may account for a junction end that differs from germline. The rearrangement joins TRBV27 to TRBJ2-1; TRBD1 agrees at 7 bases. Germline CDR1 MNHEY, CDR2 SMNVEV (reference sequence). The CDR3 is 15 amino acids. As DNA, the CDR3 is TGTGCCAGCAGCAAAAACAGGGGACCCTACAGTGAGCGGTTCTTC. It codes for CASSKNRGPYSERFF.

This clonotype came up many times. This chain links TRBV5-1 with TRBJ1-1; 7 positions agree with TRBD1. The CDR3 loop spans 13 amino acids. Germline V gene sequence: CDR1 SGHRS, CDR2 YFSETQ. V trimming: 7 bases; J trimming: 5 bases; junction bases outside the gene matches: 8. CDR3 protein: CASGAGGGTEAFF. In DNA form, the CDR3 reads TGCGCCAGCGGGGCAGGGGGAGGAACTGAAGCTTTCTTT.

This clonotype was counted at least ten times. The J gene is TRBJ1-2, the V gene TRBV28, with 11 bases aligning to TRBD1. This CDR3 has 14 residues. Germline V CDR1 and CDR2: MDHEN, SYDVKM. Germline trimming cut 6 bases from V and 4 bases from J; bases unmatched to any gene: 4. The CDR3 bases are TGTGCCAGCAGATGGGACAGGGGGAGCTATGGCTACACCTTC. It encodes CASRWDRGSYGYTF.

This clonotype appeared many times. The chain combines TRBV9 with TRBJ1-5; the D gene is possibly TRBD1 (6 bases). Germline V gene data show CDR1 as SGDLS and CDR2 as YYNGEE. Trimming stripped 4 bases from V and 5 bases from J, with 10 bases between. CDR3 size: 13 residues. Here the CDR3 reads CASSRGYDQPQHF. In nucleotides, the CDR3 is TGTGCCAGCAGCAGGGGGTATGATCAGCCCCAGCATTTT. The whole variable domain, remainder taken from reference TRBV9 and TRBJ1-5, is DSGVTQTPKHLITATGQRVTLRCSPRSGDLSVYWYQQSLDQGLQFLIQYYNGEERAKGNILERFSAQQFPDLHSELNLSSLELGDSALYFCASSRGYDQPQHFGDGTRLSIL.

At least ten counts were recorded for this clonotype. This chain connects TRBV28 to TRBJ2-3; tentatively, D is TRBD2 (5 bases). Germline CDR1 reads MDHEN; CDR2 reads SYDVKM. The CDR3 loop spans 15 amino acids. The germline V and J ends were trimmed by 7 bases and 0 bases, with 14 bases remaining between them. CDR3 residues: CASTADSSSTDTQYF. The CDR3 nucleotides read TGTGCCAGCACCGCGGACTCCTCTAGCACAGATACGCAGTATTTT.

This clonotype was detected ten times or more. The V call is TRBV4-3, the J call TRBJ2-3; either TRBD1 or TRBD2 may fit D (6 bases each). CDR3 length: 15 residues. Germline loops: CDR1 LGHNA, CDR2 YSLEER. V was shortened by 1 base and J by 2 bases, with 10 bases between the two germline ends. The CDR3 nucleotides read TGCGCCAGCAGCCAAGGGGGGCGGGACACAGATACGCAGTATTTT. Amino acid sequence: CASSQGGRDTDTQYF.

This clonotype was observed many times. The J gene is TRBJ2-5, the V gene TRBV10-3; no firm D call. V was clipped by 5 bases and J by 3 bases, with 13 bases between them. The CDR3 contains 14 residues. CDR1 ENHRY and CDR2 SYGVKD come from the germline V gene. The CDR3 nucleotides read TGTGCCATCAGTTCCCCGACTGGGAAAGAGACCCAGTACTTC. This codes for CAISSPTGKETQYF.

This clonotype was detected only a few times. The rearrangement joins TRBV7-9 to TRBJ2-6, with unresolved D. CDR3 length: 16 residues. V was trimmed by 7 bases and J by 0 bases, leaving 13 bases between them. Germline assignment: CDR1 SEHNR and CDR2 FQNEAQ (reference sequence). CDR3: CASISGSHSGANVLTF. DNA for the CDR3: TGTGCCAGCATTTCGGGCAGCCACTCTGGGGCCAACGTCCTGACTTTC.

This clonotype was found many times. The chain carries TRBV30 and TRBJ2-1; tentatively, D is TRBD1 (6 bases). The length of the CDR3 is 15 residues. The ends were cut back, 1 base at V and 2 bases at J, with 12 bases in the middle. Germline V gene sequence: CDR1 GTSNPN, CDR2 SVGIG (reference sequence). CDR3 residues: CAWSELGAAYNEQFF. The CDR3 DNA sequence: TGTGCCTGGAGTGAATTGGGGGCTGCCTACAATGAGCAGTTCTTC.

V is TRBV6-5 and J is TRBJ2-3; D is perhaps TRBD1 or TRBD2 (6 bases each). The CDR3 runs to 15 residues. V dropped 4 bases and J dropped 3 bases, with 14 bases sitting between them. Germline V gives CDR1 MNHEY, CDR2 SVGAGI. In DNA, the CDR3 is TGTGCCAGCAGTTGGGTGGGGGGCGCGACAGATACGCAGTATTTT. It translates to CASSWVGGATDTQYF.

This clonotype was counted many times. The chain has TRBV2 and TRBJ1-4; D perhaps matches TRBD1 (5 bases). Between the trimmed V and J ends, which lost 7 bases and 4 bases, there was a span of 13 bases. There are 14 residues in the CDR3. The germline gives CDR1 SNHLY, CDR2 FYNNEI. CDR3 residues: CASIEGQLNEKLFF. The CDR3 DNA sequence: TGTGCCAGCATTGAGGGGCAGCTTAATGAAAAACTGTTTTTT.

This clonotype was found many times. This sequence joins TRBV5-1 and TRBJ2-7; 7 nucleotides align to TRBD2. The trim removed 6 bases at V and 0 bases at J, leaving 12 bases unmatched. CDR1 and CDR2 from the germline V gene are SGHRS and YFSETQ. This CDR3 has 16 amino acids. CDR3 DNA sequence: TGCGCCAGCACTCCGACGGGGAGGGAATACTCCTACGAGCAGTACTTC. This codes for CASTPTGREYSYEQYF. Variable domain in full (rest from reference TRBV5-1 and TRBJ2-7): KAGVTQTPRYLIKTRGQQVTLSCSPISGHRSVSWYQQTPGQGLQFLFEYFSETQRNKGNFPGRFSGRQFSNSRSEMNVSTLELGDSALYLCASTPTGREYSYEQYFGPGTRLTVT.

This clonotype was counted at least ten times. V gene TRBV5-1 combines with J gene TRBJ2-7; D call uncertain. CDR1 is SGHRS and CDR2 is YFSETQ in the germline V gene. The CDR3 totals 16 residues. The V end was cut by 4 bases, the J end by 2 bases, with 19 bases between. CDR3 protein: CASSRGDKDSPYEQYF. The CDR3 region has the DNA TGCGCCAGCAGCCGAGGAGACAAAGACTCCCCCTACGAGCAGTACTTC. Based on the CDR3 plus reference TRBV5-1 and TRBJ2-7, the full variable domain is KAGVTQTPRYLIKTRGQQVTLSCSPISGHRSVSWYQQTPGQGLQFLFEYFSETQRNKGNFPGRFSGRQFSNSRSEMNVSTLELGDSALYLCASSRGDKDSPYEQYFGPGTRLTVT.

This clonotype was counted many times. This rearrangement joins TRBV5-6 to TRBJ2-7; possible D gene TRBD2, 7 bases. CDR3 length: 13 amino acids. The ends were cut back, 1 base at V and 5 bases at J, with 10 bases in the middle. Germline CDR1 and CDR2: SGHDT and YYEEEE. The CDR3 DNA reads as TGTGCCAGCAGCTTGATAGGGGGGGACGAGCAGTACTTC. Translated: CASSLIGGDEQYF.

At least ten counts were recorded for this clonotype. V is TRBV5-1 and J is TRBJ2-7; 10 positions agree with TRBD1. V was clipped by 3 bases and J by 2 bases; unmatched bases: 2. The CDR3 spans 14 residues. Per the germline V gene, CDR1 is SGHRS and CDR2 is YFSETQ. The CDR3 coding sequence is TGCGCCAGCAGCTGGGACAGGGGTACCTACGAGCAGTACTTC. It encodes CASSWDRGTYEQYF.

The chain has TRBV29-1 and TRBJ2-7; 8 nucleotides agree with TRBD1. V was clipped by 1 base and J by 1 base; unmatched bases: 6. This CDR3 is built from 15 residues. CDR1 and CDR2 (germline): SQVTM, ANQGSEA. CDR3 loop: CSVEALGQESYEQYF. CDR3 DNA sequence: TGCAGCGTTGAAGCCCTGGGACAGGAGTCCTACGAGCAGTACTTC.

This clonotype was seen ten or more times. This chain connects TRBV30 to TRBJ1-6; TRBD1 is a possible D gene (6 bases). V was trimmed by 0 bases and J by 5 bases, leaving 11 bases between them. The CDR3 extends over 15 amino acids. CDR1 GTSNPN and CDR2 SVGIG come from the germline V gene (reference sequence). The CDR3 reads CAWSVRAGDNSPLHF. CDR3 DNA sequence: TGTGCCTGGAGTGTACGGGCAGGGGATAATTCACCCCTCCACTTT.

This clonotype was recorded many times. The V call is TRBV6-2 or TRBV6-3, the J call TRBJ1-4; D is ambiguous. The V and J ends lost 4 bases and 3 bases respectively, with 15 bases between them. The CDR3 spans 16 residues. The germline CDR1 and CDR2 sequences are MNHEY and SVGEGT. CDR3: CASSSLTIEANEKLFF. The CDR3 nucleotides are TGTGCCAGCAGTTCCCTGACGATTGAAGCTAATGAAAAACTGTTTTTT.

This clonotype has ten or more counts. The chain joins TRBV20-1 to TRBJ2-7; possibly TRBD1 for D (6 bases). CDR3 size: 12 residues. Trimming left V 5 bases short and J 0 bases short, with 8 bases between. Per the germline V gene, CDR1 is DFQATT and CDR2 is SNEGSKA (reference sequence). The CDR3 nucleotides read TGCAGTGCTCCAGGGGCCTCCTACGAGCAGTACTTC. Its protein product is CSAPGASYEQYF.

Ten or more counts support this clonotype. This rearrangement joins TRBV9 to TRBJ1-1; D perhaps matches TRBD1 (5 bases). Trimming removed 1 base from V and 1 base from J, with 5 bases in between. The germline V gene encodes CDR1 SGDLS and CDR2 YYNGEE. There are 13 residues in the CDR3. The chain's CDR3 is CASSVQGNTEAFF. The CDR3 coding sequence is TGTGCCAGCAGCGTACAGGGGAACACTGAAGCTTTCTTT.

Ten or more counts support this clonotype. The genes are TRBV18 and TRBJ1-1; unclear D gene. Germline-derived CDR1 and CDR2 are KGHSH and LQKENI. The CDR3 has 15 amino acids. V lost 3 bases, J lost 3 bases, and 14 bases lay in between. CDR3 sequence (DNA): TGTGCCAGCTCACCTCCAAGTACGGCAGACACTGAAGCTTTCTTT. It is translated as CASSPPSTADTEAFF. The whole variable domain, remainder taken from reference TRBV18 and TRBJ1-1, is NAGVMQNPRHLVRRRGQEARLRCSPMKGHSHVYWYRQLPEEGLKFMVYLQKENIIDESGMPKERFSAEFPKEGPSILRIQQVVRGDSAAYFCASSPPSTADTEAFFGQGTRLTVV.